This is a list of T cell receptor beta chains from one sample in a study of CD8 T cells in ankylosing spondylitis. TCRdb itself ran the 5' RACE reads through MiXCR, one entry per CDR3 protein. The sample contains fewer than 750,000 distinct CDR3 sequences, 15% to 20% of which appear only once. Material: blood, either unsorted or a sorted T cell fraction (not recorded which). These receptors all stem from a male donor with ankylosing spondylitis. Each CDR3 is given with its conserved first and last residue. A D gene is named only where the DNA matches it firmly. Some rows have no size entry. The others give once, few or many, or a class for an expanded clone.

D gene,J gene,V gene,clone size,CDR3 protein,CDR3 DNA
.,TRBJ1-5,TRBV6-2/TRBV6-3,.,CASKDRDIRNQPQHF,TGTGCCAGCAAGGACCGGGACATACGCAATCAGCCCCAGCATTTT
.,TRBJ1-3,TRBV30,.,CAWSQSGNTIYF,TGTGCCTGGAGTCAGTCTGGAAACACCATATATTTT
.,TRBJ1-5,TRBV7-2,.,CASRPGHSSNQPQHF,TGTGCCAGCAGGCCAGGACATAGTAGCAATCAGCCCCAGCATTTT
.,TRBJ1-2,TRBV20-1,.,CSAARGADGYTF,TGCAGTGCTGCCAGGGGAGCTGATGGCTACACCTTC
.,TRBJ2-1,TRBV12-3/TRBV12-4,many,CASSPRIGGNEQFF,TGTGCCAGCAGTCCTAGGATAGGGGGCAATGAGCAGTTCTTC
TRBD2,TRBJ2-1,TRBV2,.,CASSEQPGLAGTNYNEQFF,TGTGCCAGCAGTGAACAACCCGGACTAGCGGGCACCAACTACAATGAGCAGTTCTTC
TRBD2,TRBJ2-3,TRBV25-1,.,CASRLAGGTTDTQYF,TGTGCCAGCAGACTAGCGGGAGGGACCACAGATACGCAGTATTTT
.,TRBJ2-1,TRBV7-9,.,CASSGGRRSYNEQFF,TGTGCCAGCAGCGGAGGGCGGCGCTCCTACAATGAGCAGTTCTTC
TRBD1,TRBJ2-2,TRBV7-7,once,CASSPSAQGVPTGELFF,TGTGCCAGCAGCCCGTCAGCACAGGGGGTCCCCACCGGGGAGCTGTTTTTT
.,TRBJ1-1,TRBV6-1,few,CASRTGPGGDTEAFF,TGTGCCAGCAGGACAGGCCCCGGGGGGGACACTGAAGCTTTCTTT
.,TRBJ1-1,TRBV21-1,.,CASSLREESDTEAFF,TGTGCCAGCAGCCTTCGGGAGGAGTCGGACACTGAAGCTTTCTTT
.,TRBJ2-7,TRBV25-1,few,CASSSLGAGWQRTGYEQYF,TGTGCCAGCAGTTCCCTAGGGGCAGGGTGGCAGCGTACCGGCTACGAGCAGTACTTC
TRBD2,TRBJ2-1,TRBV4-1,.,CASSLRTSGIEQFF,TGCGCCAGCAGCTTGCGGACTAGCGGAATAGAGCAGTTCTTC
.,TRBJ1-2,TRBV21-1,.,CASSKAGRGYTF,TGTGCCAGCAGCAAAGCGGGGCGCGGCTACACCTTC
.,TRBJ1-2,TRBV11-2,.,CASMGLSGYTF,TGTGCCAGCATGGGCCTCTCTGGCTACACCTTC
TRBD2,TRBJ2-7,TRBV2,few,CASSELAGGAYEQYF,TGTGCCAGCAGTGAATTAGCGGGAGGGGCCTACGAGCAGTACTTC
.,TRBJ2-7,TRBV7-9,.,CASTIHGTGGEQYF,TGTGCCAGCACCATCCACGGGACCGGAGGCGAGCAGTACTTC
TRBD2,TRBJ2-2,TRBV12-3/TRBV12-4,many,CASSWASGNTGELFF,TGTGCCAGCAGTTGGGCTAGCGGGAACACCGGGGAGCTGTTTTTT
.,TRBJ2-2,TRBV5-1,few,CASSLRGDRGELFF,TGCGCCAGCAGCTTGAGAGGGGACCGCGGGGAGCTGTTTTTT
.,TRBJ1-5,TRBV20-1,many,CSARFTEGQPQHF,TGCAGTGCTAGATTCACAGAGGGTCAGCCCCAGCATTTT